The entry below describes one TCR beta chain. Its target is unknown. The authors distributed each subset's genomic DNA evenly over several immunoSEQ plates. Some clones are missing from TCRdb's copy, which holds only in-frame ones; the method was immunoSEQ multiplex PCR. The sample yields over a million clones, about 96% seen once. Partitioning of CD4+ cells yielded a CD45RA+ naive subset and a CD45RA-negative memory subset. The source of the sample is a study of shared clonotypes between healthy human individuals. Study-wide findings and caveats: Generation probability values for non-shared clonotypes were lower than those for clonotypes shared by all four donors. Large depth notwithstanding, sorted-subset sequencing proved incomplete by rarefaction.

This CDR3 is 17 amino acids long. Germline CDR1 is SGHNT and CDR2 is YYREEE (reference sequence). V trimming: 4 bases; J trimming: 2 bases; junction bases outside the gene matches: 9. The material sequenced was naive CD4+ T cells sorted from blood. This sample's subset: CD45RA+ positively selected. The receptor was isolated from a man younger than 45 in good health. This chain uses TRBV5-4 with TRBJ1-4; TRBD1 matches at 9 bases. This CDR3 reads CASSPTGGAGTNEKLFF. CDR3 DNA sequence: TGTGCCAGCAGCCCAACAGGGGGCGCTGGGACTAATGAAAAACTGTTTTTT.